The source of this T cell receptor (beta chain) is a study of beta chain features in type 1 diabetes. This clone was counted between two and nine times. CDR1 and CDR2 from the germline V gene are GTSNPN and SVGIG (reference sequence). The CDR3 contains 13 residues. Deletions cut 2 bases from V and 6 bases from J, with 13 bases between. The whole isolated RNA underwent reverse transcription, so sequencing captured expressed TCRB transcripts. TCRdb's table, derived via immunoSEQ multiplex PCR, lists solely in-frame clones and lacks some. Here the sample spans about 40,000 clones, 49% being singletons. The chain carries TRBV30 and TRBJ1-2; D not resolved. This sequence was found in a young woman in good health. Sequencing was done on a sample of central memory CD4+ T cells from blood. CDR3 nucleotides: TGTGCCTGGAGTTCTGCACTTCGCCATGGCTACACCTTC. It translates to CAWSSALRHGYTF.